This T cell receptor (beta chain) was retrieved from a study of blood T cell repertoires in COVID-19. Turning to the study itself: Whether acute or convalescent, the COVID-19 samples came from the United States, Italy and Spain. The cDNA or gDNA used as material had been derived from T cells, B-cell-depleted T cells, or PBMCs.

Per the study methods: The assay estimated nucleated cells by amplifying reference gene primers. Produced via immunoSEQ multiplex PCR; TCRdb's table is partial and in-frame only. That table supplies the V and J calls and clone size; D and trimming were determined from the DNA. The sample has nearly 110,000 clones; 88% are singletons. Germline trimming cut 6 bases from V and 10 bases from J; bases unmatched to any gene: 6. Germline values: CDR1 SQVTM, CDR2 ANQGSEA. This CDR3 contains 13 residues. V is TRBV29-1 and J is TRBJ1-6, with 10 bases lining up with TRBD1. What was sequenced was peripheral blood. This TCR derives from a man between 45 and 60 years old with active or convalescent COVID-19. The CDR3 nucleotides are TGCAGCGTCAGGGACAGGGGAGGATCACCCCTCCACTTT. Its protein is CSVRDRGGSPLHF.